This T cell receptor beta chain was obtained from a study of OX40 agonist ivuxolimab in advanced cancers. About the research overall: Given to patients was ivuxolimab, an agonistic anti-OX40 (CD134) antibody.

Clones were sequenced by immunoSEQ multiplex PCR, and TCRdb holds only the in-frame ones, with some missing. The table has 100,000 to 130,000 clones, about 91% seen once; the top ten hold approximately 0.63%. The CDR3 is 16 residues long. The V segment lost 4 bases and the J segment 3 bases; nucleotides outside the gene matches: 12. Looked up from germline, CDR1 is MNHNS and CDR2 is SASEGT. The chain uses TRBV6-1 and TRBJ2-7; 7 bases line up with TRBD1. This sequence originates from an adult with an advanced solid tumor such as melanoma, head and neck, liver or kidney cancer. The sample in question was CD4+ or CD8+ T cells sorted from blood, obtained in a trial of the OX40 agonist ivuxolimab. The CDR3 spells CASSAYWTGGGYEQYF. The CDR3 DNA reads TGTGCCAGCAGTGCCTATTGGACAGGTGGGGGCTACGAGCAGTACTTC.